The next 14 T cell receptor beta chains were all read from a single sample in a study of OX40 agonist ivuxolimab in advanced cancers. Repertoires were generated with immunoSEQ multiplex PCR, while TCRdb's copy carries only in-frame clones and drops some. The repertoire holds fewer than 120,000 clones, with roughly 90% as singletons. The sequences come from CD4+ or CD8+ T cells sorted from blood, collected in a trial of the OX40 agonist ivuxolimab. The receptors were gathered from an adult with an advanced solid tumor such as melanoma, head and neck, liver or kidney cancer.

This chain joins TRBV7-2 and TRBJ2-7; 12 nucleotides line up with TRBD2. The CDR3 is 15 amino acids. CDR1 and CDR2 from the germline V gene are SGHTA and FQGNSA. The V segment lost 1 base and the J segment 7 bases; nucleotides outside the gene matches: 5. In DNA form, the CDR3 reads TGTGCCAGCAGCTTAGGGCTAGCGGGAGGGGGAGAGCAGTACTTC. It translates to CASSLGLAGGGEQYF.

The sample holds a few counts of this clone. The chain is built from TRBV9 and TRBJ1-2; 8 nucleotides agree with TRBD1. CDR1 and CDR2 from the germline V gene are SGDLS and YYNGEE. The CDR3 is made up of 14 amino acids. Germline trimming cut 0 bases from V and 7 bases from J; bases unmatched to any gene: 5. The CDR3 coding sequence is TGTGCCAGCAGCGTAGACTGGACAGGGTTTGGCTACACCTTC. Protein product: CASSVDWTGFGYTF.

This chain links TRBV9 with TRBJ2-7; the D gene is possibly TRBD1 (6 bases). The CDR3 length is 15 residues. V was shortened by 1 base and J by 6 bases, with 17 bases between the two germline ends. Germline V CDR1 and CDR2: SGDLS, YYNGEE. This chain's CDR3 is CASSVQGSLRGEQYF. In DNA form, the CDR3 reads TGTGCCAGCAGCGTACAAGGTAGCCTCAGGGGCGAGCAGTACTTC.

This chain connects TRBV10-3 to TRBJ1-2; no clear D gene. CDR3 length equals 16 residues. Between the trimmed V and J ends, which lost 0 bases and 7 bases, there was a span of 18 bases. The germline gives CDR1 ENHRY, CDR2 SYGVKD. CDR3 residues: CAISESPAQSIGGYTF. The CDR3 region has the DNA TGTGCCATCAGTGAGTCGCCCGCACAGAGTATAGGTGGCTACACCTTC.

The rearrangement links TRBV5-5 to TRBJ2-1, with D possibly TRBD2 on 6 matching bases. V was trimmed by 6 bases and J by 0 bases, leaving 13 bases between them. Germline CDR1 reads SGHKS; CDR2 reads YYEKEE (reference sequence). The CDR3 totals 15 residues. CDR3 nucleotide sequence: TGTGCCAGCAACCAGGGAGGCTACTCCTACAATGAGCAGTTCTTC. This translates into CASNQGGYSYNEQFF.

The chain carries TRBV19 and TRBJ1-5; D perhaps matches TRBD1 (5 bases). V gave up 6 bases and J gave up 5 bases, with 17 bases separating them. The germline V gene encodes CDR1 LNHDA and CDR2 SQIVND (reference sequence). The CDR3 runs 15 residues. CDR3 coding DNA: TGTGCCAGTAGGGGTTTTGCGGGGGGGGATCAGCCCCAGCATTTT. Protein: CASRGFAGGDQPQHF.

The rearrangement links TRBV28 to TRBJ1-1, with D unclear. Germline CDR1 reads MDHEN; CDR2 reads SYDVKM. The CDR3 is 11 residues long. The CDR3 nucleotides read TGTATCACCTACCTGAACACTGAAGCTTTCTTT. Translated, it gives CITYLNTEAFF.

The chain uses TRBV6-9 and TRBJ1-2; D is ambiguous. The CDR3 length is 13 residues. The V end was cut by 5 bases, the J end by 4 bases, with 11 bases between. Germline lookup yields CDR1 MNHGY and CDR2 SVAAGI. The chain's CDR3 is CASSPTDRYGYTF. CDR3 nucleotide sequence: TGTGCCAGCAGTCCCACGGATCGCTATGGCTACACCTTC.

The gene calls are TRBV29-1 and TRBJ2-3; D may match TRBD1 or TRBD2 (5 bases each). Deletions cut 6 bases from V and 0 bases from J, with 13 bases between. This CDR3 contains 14 residues. Germline loops: CDR1 SQVTM, CDR2 ANQGSEA. Here the CDR3 reads CSVRGSFSTDTQYF. The CDR3 region has the DNA TGCAGCGTGAGGGGCAGCTTCAGCACAGATACGCAGTATTTT.

The rearrangement uses TRBV7-9 and TRBJ2-3, with 9 bases matching TRBD1. Germline CDR1 SEHNR, CDR2 FQNEAQ (reference sequence). V was pared by 5 bases and J by 2 bases, with 8 bases of the junction left unmatched. This CDR3 has 16 amino acids. The CDR3 region is CASSPRDRAYTDTQYF. The CDR3 coding sequence is TGTGCCAGCAGCCCCCGGGACAGGGCTTACACAGATACGCAGTATTTT.

This clone was recorded a few times. The genes are TRBV6-5 and TRBJ1-6, with D possibly being TRBD1 (6 bases). CDR3 length equals 15 residues. V dropped 8 bases and J dropped 10 bases, with 21 bases sitting between them. Germline V gene sequence: CDR1 MNHEY, CDR2 SVGAGI. The CDR3 loop reads CASRSTQGKGSPLHF. CDR3 DNA: TGTGCCAGCCGGTCCACACAGGGAAAGGGATCACCCCTCCACTTT.

The chain has TRBV10-3 and TRBJ1-2; D uncertain. V lost 4 bases and J lost 4, with 10 bases in between. Germline V gene lookup returns CDR1 ENHRY and CDR2 SYGVKD. The CDR3 covers 13 residues. CDR3 in DNA: TGTGCCATCAGTGCTGAGGCAATCTATGGCTACACCTTC. Its protein is CAISAEAIYGYTF.

This clone occurred once. The chain carries TRBV7-6 and TRBJ1-2; 7 bases fit TRBD1. V lost 5 bases to trimming and J lost 3 bases; unmatched junction nucleotides: 9. The CDR3 totals 15 residues. Germline CDR1 is SGHVS and CDR2 is FNYEAQ. CDR3 DNA sequence: TGTGCCAGCAGCCTTCGGGACAGAGGCGACTATGGCTACACCTTC. Protein sequence: CASSLRDRGDYGYTF.

The rearrangement uses TRBV19 and TRBJ2-7; D possibly corresponds to TRBD2 (6 bases). From germline, CDR1 is LNHDA and CDR2 SQIVND (reference sequence). The V gene lost 0 bases and the J gene lost 5 bases, with 8 bases spanning the gap. This CDR3 contains 13 residues. The CDR3 protein is CASSIDRGNEQYF. The CDR3 DNA follows: TGTGCCAGTAGTATAGATCGGGGGAACGAGCAGTACTTC.